This entry lists 21 T cell receptor beta chains sequenced from one sample in a study of regulatory T cells in long-lasting Graves disease. With iRepertoire HTBI primers and Arm-PCR of CDR3 regions, TCR beta libraries were built. TCRdb used MiXCR to reprocess the multiplex PCR reads, holding one entry per CDR3 protein. The sample lists fewer than 350,000 distinct CDR3 sequences; 15% to 20% were seen once. Sample time point: newly diagnosed GD, antithyroid drugs for less than 3 months. PBMC RNA served as the TCR library source. The material sequenced was peripheral blood mononuclear cells (PBMCs), taken at new diagnosis, from a patient treated with antithyroid drugs. Receptor source: a female donor with Graves disease.

This clonotype has a count of ten or more. The rearrangement links TRBV2 to TRBJ2-2; D unresolved. The germline V gene encodes CDR1 SNHLY and CDR2 FYNNEI. V was trimmed by 8 bases and J by 1 base, leaving 2 bases between them. CDR3 length: 11 residues. This CDR3 is CASQNTGELFF. The CDR3, as DNA: TGTGCCAGCCAGAACACCGGGGAGCTGTTTTTT.

The V call is TRBV11-2, the J call TRBJ2-7, with 15 bases matching TRBD2. CDR1 SGHAT and CDR2 FQNNGV come from the germline V gene. The CDR3 loop spans 16 amino acids. V lost 0 bases, J lost 4 bases, and 1 base stayed unmatched. CDR3 loop: CASSLEGTSGRYEQYF. The CDR3 DNA sequence: TGTGCCAGCAGCTTAGAGGGGACTAGCGGGAGGTACGAGCAGTACTTC.

This clonotype has at least ten counts. The CDR3 DNA reads as TGTGCCAGCAGCTACCGTAGGGGTTCAATTGAAAAACTGTTTTTT. Encoded protein: CASSYRRGSIEKLFF. The chain joins TRBV3-1 to TRBJ1-4; the D gene is possibly TRBD1 (5 bases). The CDR3 covers 15 residues. Between the trimmed V and J ends, which lost 5 bases and 7 bases, there was a span of 17 bases. Per germline, CDR1 LGHDT and CDR2 YNNKEL (reference sequence).

The chain has TRBV4-2 and TRBJ2-3; D unclear. Germline V gene lookup returns CDR1 LGHNA and CDR2 YNFKEQ. Trimming removed 0 bases from V and 9 bases from J, with 7 bases in between. CDR3 length equals 12 residues. CDR3: CASSQDESTQYF. In DNA form, the CDR3 reads TGTGCCAGCAGCCAAGATGAGAGCACGCAGTATTTT.

This clonotype was seen at least ten times. V gene TRBV20-1 combines with J gene TRBJ1-2; D unresolved. The germline gives CDR1 DFQATT, CDR2 SNEGSKA (reference sequence). V was shortened by 7 bases and J by 8 bases, with 14 bases between the two germline ends. There are 11 residues in the CDR3. CDR3 amino acids: CSVTDGEGYTF. The CDR3 bases are TGCAGTGTCACGGACGGGGAAGGCTACACCTTC.

On this clonotype itself: A much larger clone sits a single nucleotide away, making a read error possible. The chain carries TRBV6-9 and TRBJ2-7; D call uncertain. V was clipped by 4 bases and J by 8 bases, with 21 bases between them. The CDR3 has 15 amino acids. Germline V CDR1 and CDR2: MNHGY, SVAAGI. The CDR3 region is CASSCDDGTFSQQYF. CDR3 nucleotide sequence: TGTGCCAGCAGTTGCGATGACGGTACCTTTTCTCAGCAGTACTTC.

At least ten counts were recorded for this clonotype. The chain has TRBV7-6 and TRBJ2-1; 11 nucleotides line up with TRBD2. The CDR3 sequence is 16 residues long. With V trimmed by 2 bases and J by 8 bases, 8 bases remained unmatched. In germline, CDR1 is SGHVS, CDR2 FNYEAQ. The CDR3 DNA reads TGTGCCAGCAGCTTAATAGCGGGAGGGCCTCCACATGAGCAGTTCTTC. The encoded protein is CASSLIAGGPPHEQFF.

This clonotype was seen repeatedly, ten times or more. The chain joins TRBV7-9 to TRBJ1-1, with D perhaps TRBD1 (6 bases). CDR3 size: 12 residues. Trimming cost V 0 bases and J 10 bases, with 9 bases left between them. Germline values: CDR1 SEHNR, CDR2 FQNEAQ (reference sequence). The CDR3 spells CASSLAEGGAFF. In DNA, the CDR3 is TGTGCCAGCAGCTTAGCGGAGGGGGGAGCTTTCTTT.

The sample holds many counts of this clonotype. CDR3 coding DNA: TGTGCCAGCAGTTACTCGAACAACCACTACGAGCAGTACTTC. Translating it yields CASSYSNNHYEQYF. The J gene is TRBJ2-7, the V gene TRBV2; D gene unclear. Trimming removed 5 bases from V and 3 bases from J, with 14 bases in between. CDR3 size: 14 residues. Germline CDR1 SNHLY, CDR2 FYNNEI.

This chain links TRBV7-9 with TRBJ2-1; 12 bases are a match to TRBD2. The J segment lost 4 bases and the V segment lost 6 bases, leaving 4 bases of the junction unmatched. Germline assignment: CDR1 SEHNR and CDR2 FQNEAQ (reference sequence). This CDR3 has 15 amino acids. CDR3 amino acids: CASSRTSGKYNEQFF. The CDR3 nucleotides read TGTGCCAGCAGTCGGACTAGCGGGAAGTACAATGAGCAGTTCTTC.

This clonotype turned up a few times. V usage is TRBV6-2 or TRBV6-3 and J usage is TRBJ2-1; 13 bases are a match to TRBD2. Germline loops: CDR1 MNHEY, CDR2 SVGEGT. The CDR3 loop spans 15 amino acids. V gave up 6 bases and J gave up 8 bases; unmatched junction bases: 7. The CDR3 bases are TGTGCCAGCAGACTAGCGGGAGGGCCTATGGATGAGCAGTTCTTC. The encoded protein is CASRLAGGPMDEQFF.

This clonotype was picked up many times. The chain is built from TRBV5-1 and TRBJ2-7; TRBD1 aligns across 8 bases. CDR3 length equals 17 residues. The germline CDR1 and CDR2 sequences are SGHRS and YFSETQ. The J segment lost 2 bases and the V segment lost 1 base, leaving 11 bases of the junction unmatched. The CDR3 DNA reads TGCGCCAGCAGCTTGTTTATAGGGACAGGTACAACCTACGAGCAGTACTTC. It yields the protein CASSLFIGTGTTYEQYF.

The chain recombines TRBV29-1 with TRBJ1-5; 10 bases are a match to TRBD1. The trim removed 4 bases at V and 4 bases at J, leaving 4 bases unmatched. Germline lookup yields CDR1 SQVTM and CDR2 ANQGSEA. This CDR3 has 14 residues. DNA for the CDR3: TGCAGCGTTGTCGTGGACAGGGGGAATCAGCCCCAGCATTTT. This sequence encodes CSVVVDRGNQPQHF.

This clonotype has ten or more counts. This chain connects TRBV9 to TRBJ1-1; TRBD1 might be the D (5 bases). Germline V gene sequence: CDR1 SGDLS, CDR2 YYNGEE. CDR3 length: 15 amino acids. V dropped 2 bases and J dropped 3 bases, with 14 bases sitting between them. The CDR3 protein is CASSVGIGGDTEAFF. Here the CDR3 DNA reads TGTGCCAGCAGCGTCGGTATCGGAGGGGACACTGAAGCTTTCTTT.

This clonotype showed up many times. V usage is TRBV5-1 and J usage is TRBJ1-1, with TRBD1 identical over 8 bases. V lost 0 bases to trimming and J lost 5 bases; unmatched junction nucleotides: 3. This CDR3 region has 14 residues. The V gene's germline CDR1 is SGHRS and CDR2 YFSETQ. DNA for the CDR3: TGCGCCAGCAGCTTGGGACAGGGGAGAACTGAAGCTTTCTTT. Encoded protein: CASSLGQGRTEAFF.

This clonotype was recorded at least ten times. V and J are TRBV2 and TRBJ2-3; D gene ambiguous. This CDR3 is 11 amino acids long. V was pared by 5 bases and J by 6 bases, with 6 bases between. Germline V lookup: CDR1 SNHLY, CDR2 FYNNEI. CDR3 loop: CASSPEDTQYF. Written as DNA, the CDR3 is TGTGCCAGCAGTCCTGAGGATACGCAGTATTTT. The full variable domain, in which reference TRBV2 and TRBJ2-3 provide the parts outside the CDR3, is EPEVTQTPSHQVTQMGQEVILRCVPISNHLYFYWYRQILGQKVEFLVSFYNNEISEKSEIFDDQFSVERPDGSNFTLKIRSTKLEDSAMYFCASSPEDTQYFGPGTRLTVL.

This clonotype appeared many times. A read error may account for a junction end that differs from germline. The rearrangement uses TRBV11-2 and TRBJ2-1; no clear D gene. Germline V gene data show CDR1 as SGHAT and CDR2 as FQNNGV. The length of the CDR3 is 13 residues. The CDR3, as DNA: TGTGCCAGCAGCGTTGAGAACTACAATGAGCAGCTCTTC. It translates to CASSVENYNEQLF.

This chain uses TRBV9 with TRBJ2-1, with 9 bases matching TRBD2. Germline CDR1 SGDLS, CDR2 YYNGEE. The V gene end was trimmed by 2 bases and the J gene end by 8 bases; junction bases not matched to a gene: 5. This CDR3 comprises 14 residues. In DNA, the CDR3 is TGTGCCAGCAGCGTTGCGGGAGGGTACCATGAGCAGTTCTTC. It codes for CASSVAGGYHEQFF.

Comments on this clonotype: One junction end disagrees with the germline gene, perhaps due to a read error. The V and J genes are TRBV19 and TRBJ2-5; D tentatively fits TRBD1 or TRBD2 (6 bases each). Looked up from germline, CDR1 is LNHDA and CDR2 is SQIVND (reference sequence). The CDR3 totals 15 residues. The CDR3 sequence: CASSIDGRGRKTRYF. The CDR3 DNA sequence: TGTGCCAGTAGTATAGATGGACGGGGGCGAAAGACCCGGTACTTC.

This clonotype has ten or more counts. V is TRBV10-3 and J is TRBJ2-3, with TRBD2 identical over 8 bases. The junction had 11 bases not matched to a gene; V was cut back by 8 bases and J by 1 base. Germline CDR1 ENHRY, CDR2 SYGVKD. The CDR3 runs 16 residues. The CDR3 protein is CAIQSSAGLGTDTQYF. The CDR3 DNA is TGTGCCATCCAGTCTTCAGCGGGACTAGGCACAGATACGCAGTATTTT.

This clonotype showed up many times. A much larger clonotype is one base distant, so this may be a read error. J is TRBJ2-7 and V is TRBV11-3; D is perhaps TRBD2 (5 bases). Trimming left V 5 bases short and J 4 bases short, with 18 bases between. The CDR3 has 15 residues. Germline V gives CDR1 SGHNT, CDR2 YENEEA. CDR3 sequence (DNA): TGTGCCAGCAGCCTCAGTTCGGCGGCGGGTTACGAGCAGTACTTC. Translation: CASSLSSAAGYEQYF.